The 30 T cell receptor beta chains below come from one sample, sequenced in a study of OX40 agonist ivuxolimab in advanced cancers. TCRdb keeps only in-frame clones here, not all; method: immunoSEQ multiplex PCR. The sample has about 58,000 clones; around 84% are singletons. Sample: CD4+ or CD8+ T cells sorted from blood, taken in a trial of the OX40 agonist ivuxolimab. These receptors were taken from an adult with an advanced solid tumor such as melanoma, head and neck, liver or kidney cancer.

This chain joins TRBV7-6 and TRBJ2-3; the D is unclear. CDR3 size: 15 residues. Germline V gene sequence: CDR1 SGHVS, CDR2 FNYEAQ. Trimming shortened V by 5 bases and J by 0 bases, and 12 bases separated the two germline ends. The CDR3 spells CASSTYSGSTDTQYF. Written as DNA, the CDR3 is TGTGCCAGCAGCACCTATTCGGGTAGCACAGATACGCAGTATTTT.

V is TRBV27 and J is TRBJ1-3; D gene ambiguous. The germline CDR1 and CDR2 sequences are MNHEY and SMNVEV (reference sequence). V was trimmed by 2 bases and J by 4 bases, leaving 9 bases between them. There are 14 residues in the CDR3. The CDR3, as DNA: TGTGCCAGCAGTTTAAGTGGTCGGGGAAACACCATATATTTT. Protein sequence: CASSLSGRGNTIYF.

V is TRBV7-2 and J is TRBJ2-2; TRBD1 is a possible D gene (5 bases). The CDR3 covers 16 residues. Germline CDR1 SGHTA, CDR2 FQGNSA. Trimming stripped 1 base from V and 0 bases from J, with 9 bases between. CDR3 bases: TGTGCCAGCAGCTTAGTAAGGGGCGCGAACACCGGGGAGCTGTTTTTT. Protein sequence: CASSLVRGANTGELFF.

J is TRBJ2-4 and V is TRBV10-3; the match to TRBD1 covers 8 bases. The trim removed 4 bases at V and 1 base at J, leaving 0 bases unmatched. The CDR3 contains 14 residues. Germline CDR1 is ENHRY and CDR2 is SYGVKD. The CDR3 region is CAISGQGAKNIQYF. In DNA form, the CDR3 reads TGTGCCATCAGTGGACAGGGGGCCAAAAACATTCAGTACTTC.

This chain uses TRBV9 with TRBJ2-1; tentatively, D is TRBD2 (5 bases). The V end was cut by 0 bases, the J end by 7 bases, with 8 bases between. Germline CDR1 is SGDLS and CDR2 is YYNGEE. The CDR3 spans 13 residues. The CDR3, as DNA: TGTGCCAGCAGCGTAGCAGCGGAGAATGAGCAGTTCTTC. Protein sequence: CASSVAAENEQFF.

This chain connects TRBV10-3 to TRBJ1-2, with 8 bases lining up with TRBD1. The CDR3 loop spans 13 amino acids. CDR1 and CDR2 (germline): ENHRY, SYGVKD. V was clipped by 3 bases and J by 8 bases; unmatched bases: 5. CDR3 in amino acids: CAISDGQGQGYTF. The CDR3 nucleotides are TGTGCCATCAGTGATGGACAGGGACAGGGCTACACCTTC.

The chain carries TRBV14 and TRBJ2-7; 9 bases align to TRBD1. Unmatched junction bases numbered 5, after V lost 4 bases and J lost 1 base. The CDR3 consists of 15 residues. Germline CDR1 and CDR2: SGHDN and FVKESK. CDR3 in amino acids: CASSRQGVGSYEQYF. The CDR3 DNA reads as TGTGCCAGCAGCCGACAGGGGGTAGGGTCCTACGAGCAGTACTTC. The whole variable domain, filled in from reference TRBV14 and TRBJ2-7, reads EAGVTQFPSHSVIEKGQTVTLRCDPISGHDNLYWYRRVMGKEIKFLLHFVKESKQDESGMPNNRFLAERTGGTYSTLKVQPAELEDSGVYFCASSRQGVGSYEQYFGPGTRLTVT.

This clone was seen a single time. The chain links TRBV5-1 to TRBJ2-7; D possibly uses TRBD1 or TRBD2 (5 bases each). This CDR3 contains 16 residues. Germline-derived CDR1 and CDR2 are SGHRS and YFSETQ. With 0 bases removed from V and 2 bases from J, the gap between germline ends came to 15 bases. In nucleotides, the CDR3 is TGCGCCAGCAGCTTGGTGTCGGGGACCCATCCCTACGAGCAGTACTTC. Amino acid sequence: CASSLVSGTHPYEQYF.

J is TRBJ1-6 and V is TRBV4-2; D is undetermined. CDR1 and CDR2 (germline): LGHNA, YNFKEQ. V was cut by 1 base and J by 8 bases, with 15 bases left in between. This CDR3 has 16 residues. CDR3 region: CASSQGSGGDYSPLHF. In nucleotides, the CDR3 is TGTGCCAGCAGCCAAGGGTCGGGCGGGGATTATTCACCCCTCCACTTT.

The chain joins TRBV7-2 to TRBJ2-3; D remains unclear. CDR1 is SGHTA and CDR2 is FQGNSA in the germline V gene. The CDR3 sequence is 12 residues long. Trimming removed 5 bases from V and 2 bases from J, with 5 bases in between. The CDR3, as DNA: TGTGCCAGCAGCCGCTTCACAGATACGCAGTATTTT. As protein: CASSRFTDTQYF.

CDR3 amino acids: CASSDHGGTNTIYF. In nucleotides, the CDR3 is TGTGCCAGCAGTGACCATGGGGGAACAAACACCATATATTTT. This sequence joins TRBV6-1 and TRBJ1-3; TRBD1 is a possible D gene (5 bases). Germline assignment: CDR1 MNHNS and CDR2 SASEGT. CDR3 length equals 14 residues. Trimming removed 3 bases from V and 6 bases from J, with 12 bases in between.

The J gene is TRBJ2-7, the V gene TRBV18; possible D gene TRBD1, 6 bases. V lost 1 base and J 1 base, leaving 14 bases between the germline ends. Germline lookup yields CDR1 KGHSH and CDR2 LQKENI. There are 16 residues in the CDR3. CDR3 amino acids: CASSPLPGTLSYEQYF. The CDR3, as DNA: TGTGCCAGCTCACCACTCCCCGGGACATTATCCTACGAGCAGTACTTC.

This chain connects TRBV28 to TRBJ1-1, with D possibly being TRBD1 (6 bases). V was cut by 1 base and J by 4 bases, with 19 bases left in between. Germline V gene sequence: CDR1 MDHEN, CDR2 SYDVKM. The CDR3 sequence is 17 residues long. The CDR3 reads CASSLSGVRGLGTEAFF. The CDR3 region has the DNA TGTGCCAGCAGTTTATCAGGAGTTCGGGGGCTGGGCACTGAAGCTTTCTTT.

The V and J genes are TRBV5-1 and TRBJ2-5; 8 bases agree with TRBD1. CDR1 and CDR2 from the germline V gene are SGHRS and YFSETQ. Losses at the gene ends were 3 bases for V and 5 bases for J; bases not matched to a gene: 9. The CDR3 has 15 amino acids. In DNA, the CDR3 is TGCGCCAGCAGCTCAATTCAGGGGGCGGGGGAGACCCAGTACTTC. It yields the protein CASSSIQGAGETQYF.

This chain connects TRBV5-4 to TRBJ1-2, with a possible D match to TRBD1 (5 bases). There are 16 residues in the CDR3. The V gene's germline CDR1 is SGHNT and CDR2 YYREEE (reference sequence). V gave up 0 bases and J gave up 0 bases, with 12 bases separating them. CDR3 protein: CASSLGGTEANYGYTF. In DNA form, the CDR3 reads TGTGCCAGCAGCTTGGGTGGGACCGAAGCTAACTATGGCTACACCTTC.

The chain uses TRBV5-1 and TRBJ1-4; D may be TRBD1 (6 bases). This CDR3 contains 15 residues. V dropped 3 bases and J dropped 7 bases, with 16 bases sitting between them. Germline lookup yields CDR1 SGHRS and CDR2 YFSETQ. The CDR3 DNA is TGCGCCAGCAGCTCTCCCGGGGGGCGTAGTGAAAAACTGTTTTTT. Translation gives CASSSPGGRSEKLFF.

The table lists this clone with a count of one. The rearrangement uses TRBV4-1 and TRBJ1-6; TRBD1 might be the D (6 bases). Germline CDR1 MGHRA, CDR2 YSYEKL. Trimming left V 6 bases short and J 7 bases short, with 19 bases between. There are 16 residues in the CDR3. The CDR3 protein is CASSEYGGRGNSPLHF. The CDR3 nucleotides are TGCGCCAGCAGTGAATATGGGGGGAGGGGGAATTCACCCCTCCACTTT.

The CDR3 region has the DNA TGTGCCAGCAGCTTAATGACAGACGAAAAACTGTTTTTT. Residues: CASSLMTDEKLFF. The chain links TRBV7-9 to TRBJ1-4; tentatively, D is TRBD1 (5 bases). The germline V gene has CDR1 SEHNR and CDR2 FQNEAQ (reference sequence). The CDR3 has 13 residues. V was pared by 2 bases and J by 8 bases, with 9 bases between.

Concerning this clone itself: The same CDR3 arises from other DNA sequences in this sample as well. V and J are TRBV5-1 and TRBJ2-1, with 8 bases aligning to TRBD1. The V and J ends lost 0 bases and 0 bases, in that order; junction bases with no gene match: 5. CDR3 length equals 17 residues. The germline V gene encodes CDR1 SGHRS and CDR2 YFSETQ. CDR3 region: CASSLGTGPSSYNEQFF. In nucleotides, the CDR3 is TGCGCCAGCAGCTTGGGGACAGGGCCGAGCTCCTACAATGAGCAGTTCTTC.

J is TRBJ2-5 and V is TRBV15, with TRBD2 identical over 7 bases. The CDR3 spans 16 residues. J was trimmed by 1 base and V by 1 base; bases with no gene match: 6. Germline CDR1 and CDR2: LNHNV and YYDKDF (reference sequence). The CDR3 sequence: CATSRAWGGPQETQYF. The CDR3 DNA is TGTGCCACCAGCAGAGCCTGGGGGGGTCCCCAAGAGACCCAGTACTTC. Drawing the rest from reference TRBV15 and TRBJ2-5, the complete variable domain is DAMVIQNPRYQVTQFGKPVTLSCSQTLNHNVMYWYQQKSSQAPKLLFHYYDKDFNNEADTPDNFQSRRPNTSFCFLDIRSPGLGDTAMYLCATSRAWGGPQETQYFGPGTRLLVL.

This chain connects TRBV15 to TRBJ1-2; 8 bases are shared with TRBD1. V gave up 0 bases and J gave up 8 bases; unmatched junction bases: 5. Germline CDR1 LNHNV, CDR2 YYDKDF (reference sequence). This CDR3 spans 14 amino acids. CDR3 coding DNA: TGTGCCACCAGCAGAGATGGGACAGGTCGAGGCTACACCTTC. Protein: CATSRDGTGRGYTF.

This chain's CDR3 is CASSPTPEGDEQFF. CDR3 DNA: TGTGCCAGCAGCCCAACCCCCGAGGGGGATGAGCAGTTCTTC. The rearrangement links TRBV11-2 to TRBJ2-1; tentative D call: TRBD1 (6 bases). The ends were cut back, 5 bases at V and 8 bases at J, with 16 bases in the middle. This CDR3 region has 14 residues. Looked up from germline, CDR1 is SGHAT and CDR2 is FQNNGV.

The V and J genes are TRBV7-7 and TRBJ1-4, with D uncertain. Trimming shortened V by 5 bases and J by 0 bases, and 10 bases separated the two germline ends. From germline, CDR1 is SSHAT and CDR2 FNYEAQ (reference sequence). This CDR3 is 15 amino acids long. The CDR3 bases are TGTGCCAGCAGCCAAGGCGGGTCAACTAATGAAAAACTGTTTTTT. As protein: CASSQGGSTNEKLFF.

In regard to this clone: One end of the junction varies from germline; a read error may be responsible. The chain employs TRBV9 and TRBJ2-3; D not resolved. Germline V lookup: CDR1 SGDLS, CDR2 YYNGEE. The length of the CDR3 is 11 residues. CDR3 coding DNA: TGTGCCAGCAGCGTAGCCTGGCTAGGCCATTTT. As protein: CASSVAWLGHF.

The genes are TRBV5-1 and TRBJ2-1; 8 positions agree with TRBD1. CDR3 length equals 14 residues. The trim removed 5 bases at V and 7 bases at J, leaving 8 bases unmatched. Germline V gene sequence: CDR1 SGHRS, CDR2 YFSETQ. The CDR3 protein is CASSPGQGFNEQFF. For the CDR3, the DNA is TGCGCCAGCAGTCCCGGACAGGGATTTAATGAGCAGTTCTTC.

This clone was recorded only once. The genes are TRBV7-2 and TRBJ1-1; TRBD1 agrees at 9 bases. Trimming at V came to 5 bases and at J to 4 bases, leaving 5 bases not matched to a gene. This CDR3 spans 14 amino acids. Germline V gene lookup returns CDR1 SGHTA and CDR2 FQGNSA. As DNA, the CDR3 is TGTGCCAGCAGCGCAAGACAGGGGGTCACTGAAGCTTTCTTT. Encoded protein: CASSARQGVTEAFF.

This chain joins TRBV6-6 and TRBJ1-2; D perhaps matches TRBD1 (5 bases). Germline V lookup: CDR1 MNHNY, CDR2 SVGAGI (reference sequence). Between the trimmed V and J ends, which lost 6 bases and 8 bases, there was a span of 16 bases. The CDR3 has 13 residues. The CDR3 loop is CASSIQGNRGYTF. Here the CDR3 DNA reads TGTGCCAGCAGCATCCAGGGTAATCGAGGCTACACCTTC.

The chain couples TRBV5-1 to TRBJ2-3; a weak D match, TRBD2 (5 bases). The CDR3 runs 15 residues. Germline CDR1 reads SGHRS; CDR2 reads YFSETQ. Trimming took off 0 bases at V and 6 bases at J, with 14 bases between the two ends. The CDR3 bases are TGCGCCAGCAGCTTGGAGGCCCTAGCACCCGATACGCAGTATTTT. Translated: CASSLEALAPDTQYF.

The genes are TRBV10-3 and TRBJ1-6, with 9 positions matching TRBD1. Looked up from germline, CDR1 is ENHRY and CDR2 is SYGVKD. V was clipped by 6 bases and J by 7 bases; unmatched bases: 1. There are 13 residues in the CDR3. The CDR3 nucleotides read TGTGCCATCAGGGGGACAGGGAATTCACCCCTCCACTTT. It specifies CAIRGTGNSPLHF.

V is TRBV18 and J is TRBJ1-4; no firm D call. The CDR3 has 14 amino acids. Trimming cost V 0 bases and J 3 bases, with 5 bases left between them. CDR1 and CDR2 (germline): KGHSH, LQKENI. CDR3: CASSPPTANEKLFF. The CDR3 bases are TGTGCCAGCTCACCACCTACCGCTAATGAAAAACTGTTTTTT.